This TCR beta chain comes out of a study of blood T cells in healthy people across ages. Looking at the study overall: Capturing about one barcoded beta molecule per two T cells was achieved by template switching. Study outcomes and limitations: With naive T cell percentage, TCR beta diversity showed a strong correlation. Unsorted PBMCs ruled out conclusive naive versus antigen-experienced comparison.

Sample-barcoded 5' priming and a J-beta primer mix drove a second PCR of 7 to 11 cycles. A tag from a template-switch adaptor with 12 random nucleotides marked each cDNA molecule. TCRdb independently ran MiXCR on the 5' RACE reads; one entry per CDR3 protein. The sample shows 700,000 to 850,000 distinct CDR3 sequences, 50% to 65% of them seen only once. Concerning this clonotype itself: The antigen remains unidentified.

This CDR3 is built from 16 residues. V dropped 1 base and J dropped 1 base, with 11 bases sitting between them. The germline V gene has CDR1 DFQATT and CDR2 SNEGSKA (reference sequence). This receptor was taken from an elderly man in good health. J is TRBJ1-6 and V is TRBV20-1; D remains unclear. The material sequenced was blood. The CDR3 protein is CSARGFKGSYNSPLHF. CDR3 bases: TGCAGTGCTAGAGGTTTTAAGGGATCCTATAATTCACCCCTCCACTTT.